The entry that follows covers one TCR beta chain sequence. The data derive from a study of shared clonotypes between healthy human individuals. Only in-frame clones appear in the TCRdb table, and some are missing; sequencing was by immunoSEQ multiplex PCR. The sample lists 900,000 to 1,200,000 clones, 78% occurring once. Losses at the gene ends were 6 bases for V and 2 bases for J; bases not matched to a gene: 11. CDR3 length equals 16 residues. The germline gives CDR1 MDHEN, CDR2 SYDVKM. The sequenced sample was memory CD4+ T cells from PBMCs. The subset was: CD45RA-negative fraction. The receptor was isolated from a man aged 18-30 years in good health. Some clones in this sample may be carry-over from other donors' samples. This rearrangement joins TRBV28 to TRBJ2-3; 7 positions match TRBD1. The DNA for the CDR3 is TGTGCCAGCAGCAGCCCCGGGACAGTAGACACAGATACGCAGTATTTT. It codes for CASSSPGTVDTDTQYF.